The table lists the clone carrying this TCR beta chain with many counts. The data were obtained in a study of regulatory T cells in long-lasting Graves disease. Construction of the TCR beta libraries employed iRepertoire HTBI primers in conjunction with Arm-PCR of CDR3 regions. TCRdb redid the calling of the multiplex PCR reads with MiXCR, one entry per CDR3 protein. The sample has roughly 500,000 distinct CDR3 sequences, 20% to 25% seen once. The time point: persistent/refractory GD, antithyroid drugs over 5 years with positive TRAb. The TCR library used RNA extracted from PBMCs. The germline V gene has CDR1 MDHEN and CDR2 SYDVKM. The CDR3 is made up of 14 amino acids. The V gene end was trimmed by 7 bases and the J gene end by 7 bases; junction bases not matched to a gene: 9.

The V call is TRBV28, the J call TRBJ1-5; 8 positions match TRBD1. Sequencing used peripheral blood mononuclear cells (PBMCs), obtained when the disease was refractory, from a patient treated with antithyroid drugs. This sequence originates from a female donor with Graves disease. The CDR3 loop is CASTKTGGSQPQHF. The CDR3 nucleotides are TGTGCCAGCACCAAAACAGGGGGTAGCCAGCCCCAGCATTTT.